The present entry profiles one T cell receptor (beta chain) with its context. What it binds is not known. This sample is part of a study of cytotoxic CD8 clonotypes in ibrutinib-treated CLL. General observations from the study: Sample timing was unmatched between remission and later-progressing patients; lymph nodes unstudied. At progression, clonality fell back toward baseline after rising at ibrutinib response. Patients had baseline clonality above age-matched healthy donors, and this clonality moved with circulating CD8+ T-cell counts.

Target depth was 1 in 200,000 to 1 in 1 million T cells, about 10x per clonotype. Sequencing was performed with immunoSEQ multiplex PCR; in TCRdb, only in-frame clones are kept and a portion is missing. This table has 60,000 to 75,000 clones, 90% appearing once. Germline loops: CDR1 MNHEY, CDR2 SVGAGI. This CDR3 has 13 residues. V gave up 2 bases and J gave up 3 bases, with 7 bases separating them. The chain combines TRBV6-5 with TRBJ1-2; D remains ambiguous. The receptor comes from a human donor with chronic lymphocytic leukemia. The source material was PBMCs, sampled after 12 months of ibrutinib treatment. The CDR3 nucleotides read TGTGCCAGCAGTTACGGACGGGACTATGGCTACACCTTC. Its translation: CASSYGRDYGYTF.